Listed below are T cell receptor beta chains from one sample, sequenced in a study of blood T cell repertoires in COVID-19. Method: immunoSEQ multiplex PCR; TCRdb's copy keeps in-frame clones and lacks some. The sample contains about 69,000 clones, around three quarters of which appear only once. Material: peripheral blood. The receptor set was obtained from a man aged 55-75 years with acute or convalescent COVID-19. CDR3s include the opening cysteine and the closing phenylalanine or tryptophan. A D gene is named only where the DNA matches it firmly. A row's size may be missing; if present it is once, few, many or a size class.

d_call: NA; j_call: TRBJ1-2; clone_size: NA; v_call: TRBV5-8; cdr3_aa: CASSLGVGGYGYTF; cdr3_nt: TGTGCCAGCAGCTTGGGCGTAGGGGGCTATGGCTACACCTTC
d_call: NA; j_call: TRBJ1-3; clone_size: NA; v_call: TRBV5-1; cdr3_aa: CASSFVLRSSGNTIYF; cdr3_nt: TGCGCCAGCAGCTTCGTCCTGAGAAGCTCTGGAAACACCATATATTTT
d_call: TRBD1; j_call: TRBJ1-5; clone_size: NA; v_call: TRBV4-1; cdr3_aa: CASRLTPGQGASGPQHF; cdr3_nt: TGCGCCAGCAGGCTAACTCCGGGACAGGGGGCAAGTGGGCCCCAGCATTTT
d_call: TRBD1; j_call: TRBJ1-3; clone_size: NA; v_call: TRBV29-1; cdr3_aa: CSVWTGGRSGNTIYF; cdr3_nt: TGCAGCGTTTGGACAGGGGGTCGGTCTGGAAACACCATATATTTT
d_call: TRBD1; j_call: TRBJ1-2; clone_size: NA; v_call: TRBV29-1; cdr3_aa: CSAGDGTGGIYGYTF; cdr3_nt: TGCAGCGCTGGTGATGGGACAGGGGGCATCTATGGCTACACCTTC
d_call: TRBD1; j_call: TRBJ1-1; clone_size: NA; v_call: TRBV2; cdr3_aa: CARGQMNTEAFF; cdr3_nt: TGTGCCAGGGGACAGATGAACACTGAAGCTTTCTTT
d_call: TRBD1; j_call: TRBJ2-5; clone_size: few; v_call: TRBV6-6; cdr3_aa: CASSFSGQGYQETQYF; cdr3_nt: TGTGCCAGCAGTTTTTCGGGACAGGGGTACCAAGAGACCCAGTACTTC
d_call: TRBD2; j_call: TRBJ2-5; clone_size: few; v_call: TRBV7-2; cdr3_aa: CASSLGTRETQYF; cdr3_nt: TGTGCCAGCAGCTTAGGGACTAGAGAGACCCAGTACTTC
d_call: NA; j_call: TRBJ1-2; clone_size: NA; v_call: TRBV6-1; cdr3_aa: CASSELDGDRGYTF; cdr3_nt: TGTGCCAGCAGTGAGCTTGACGGGGATCGGGGCTACACCTTC
d_call: NA; j_call: TRBJ2-2; clone_size: once; v_call: TRBV7-8; cdr3_aa: CASRPTSSSTGELFF; cdr3_nt: TGTGCCAGCAGACCAACTAGCTCGAGCACCGGGGAGCTGTTTTTT
d_call: TRBD1; j_call: TRBJ1-2; clone_size: few; v_call: TRBV6-2/TRBV6-3; cdr3_aa: CASSDGTAANYGYTF; cdr3_nt: TGTGCCAGCAGTGACGGGACAGCCGCTAACTATGGCTACACCTTC
d_call: NA; j_call: TRBJ2-1; clone_size: once; v_call: TRBV7-3; cdr3_aa: CASSLGQGDEQFF; cdr3_nt: TGTGCCAGCAGCTTGGGTCAGGGCGATGAGCAGTTCTTC
d_call: NA; j_call: TRBJ2-1; clone_size: NA; v_call: TRBV7-9; cdr3_aa: CASSHLGAASSYNEQFF; cdr3_nt: TGTGCCAGCAGCCACCTGGGGGCAGCGAGCTCCTACAATGAGCAGTTCTTC
d_call: TRBD2; j_call: TRBJ2-7; clone_size: NA; v_call: TRBV27; cdr3_aa: CASSLMALAGTYEQYF; cdr3_nt: TGTGCCAGCAGTTTAATGGCGCTAGCGGGGACCTACGAGCAGTACTTC
d_call: NA; j_call: TRBJ1-2; clone_size: NA; v_call: TRBV2; cdr3_aa: CAASYRERNTF; cdr3_nt: TGTGCCGCTAGCTACAGGGAGCGAAACACCTTC
d_call: NA; j_call: TRBJ1-1; clone_size: NA; v_call: TRBV15; cdr3_aa: CATSRDYEEVVEAFF; cdr3_nt: TGTGCCACCAGCAGAGATTATGAAGAAGTAGTGGAAGCTTTCTTT
d_call: TRBD1; j_call: TRBJ2-7; clone_size: NA; v_call: TRBV19; cdr3_aa: CASRPSGLGTGRSYEQYF; cdr3_nt: TGTGCCAGTAGACCCAGCGGGTTGGGGACAGGGCGCTCCTACGAGCAGTACTTC
d_call: NA; j_call: TRBJ1-2; clone_size: once; v_call: TRBV4-2; cdr3_aa: CASSPPGYGYTF; cdr3_nt: TGTGCCAGCAGCCCGCCGGGGTATGGCTACACCTTC
d_call: TRBD2; j_call: TRBJ2-7; clone_size: once; v_call: TRBV5-1; cdr3_aa: CASSILAGGASSYEQYF; cdr3_nt: TGCGCCAGCAGCATACTAGCGGGGGGCGCCAGCTCCTACGAGCAGTACTTC
d_call: TRBD1; j_call: TRBJ2-5; clone_size: NA; v_call: TRBV7-9; cdr3_aa: CATLQGARETQYF; cdr3_nt: TGTGCCACCCTACAGGGGGCGCGGGAGACCCAGTACTTC
d_call: TRBD1; j_call: TRBJ2-5; clone_size: few; v_call: TRBV4-2; cdr3_aa: CASSHPDRGGETQYF; cdr3_nt: TGTGCCAGCAGCCACCCGGACAGGGGAGGAGAGACCCAGTACTTC
d_call: TRBD2; j_call: TRBJ2-3; clone_size: NA; v_call: TRBV5-1; cdr3_aa: CASSSAGLAGDTQYF; cdr3_nt: TGCGCCAGCAGCTCCGCAGGACTAGCTGGAGATACGCAGTATTTT
d_call: NA; j_call: TRBJ1-6; clone_size: NA; v_call: TRBV5-6; cdr3_aa: CASSQAGGQYNSPLHF; cdr3_nt: TGTGCCAGCAGCCAGGCCGGCGGGCAGTATAATTCACCCCTCCACTTT
d_call: NA; j_call: TRBJ1-2; clone_size: NA; v_call: TRBV4-1; cdr3_aa: CASSQIGVRGSYTF; cdr3_nt: TGCGCCAGCAGCCAAATTGGCGTACGGGGGAGCTACACCTTC
d_call: TRBD1; j_call: TRBJ1-3; clone_size: NA; v_call: TRBV5-1; cdr3_aa: CASSIGGLLSGNTIYF; cdr3_nt: TGCGCCAGCAGTATAGGGGGCCTCCTCTCTGGAAACACCATATATTTT
d_call: TRBD1; j_call: TRBJ1-2; clone_size: NA; v_call: TRBV18; cdr3_aa: CASSPDRGIGYTF; cdr3_nt: TGTGCCAGCTCACCTGACAGGGGTATAGGCTACACCTTC
d_call: NA; j_call: TRBJ1-2; clone_size: NA; v_call: TRBV18; cdr3_aa: CASSPLGRATNYGYTF; cdr3_nt: TGTGCCAGCTCACCACTTGGCAGGGCGACCAACTATGGCTACACCTTC
d_call: NA; j_call: TRBJ1-5; clone_size: NA; v_call: TRBV7-2; cdr3_aa: CASSPNPHSDTYSNQPQHF; cdr3_nt: TGTGCCAGCAGCCCTAATCCCCATTCAGACACTTATAGCAATCAGCCCCAGCATTTT
d_call: TRBD2; j_call: TRBJ2-3; clone_size: few; v_call: TRBV19; cdr3_aa: CASSISGVYTDTQYF; cdr3_nt: TGTGCCAGTAGTATTAGCGGGGTTTACACAGATACGCAGTATTTT
d_call: TRBD2; j_call: TRBJ2-5; clone_size: NA; v_call: TRBV6-1; cdr3_aa: CASSEVSGLAGGGETQYF; cdr3_nt: TGTGCCAGCAGTGAGGTCTCGGGACTAGCGGGGGGGGGCGAGACCCAGTACTTC
d_call: TRBD2; j_call: TRBJ2-1; clone_size: NA; v_call: TRBV5-1; cdr3_aa: CASSLTSGEHNEQFF; cdr3_nt: TGCGCCAGCAGCCTTACTAGCGGGGAACACAATGAGCAGTTCTTC
d_call: NA; j_call: TRBJ1-1; clone_size: few; v_call: TRBV6-1; cdr3_aa: CASSEYNRVSEAFF; cdr3_nt: TGTGCCAGCAGTGAATATAACAGGGTATCTGAAGCTTTCTTT
d_call: TRBD1; j_call: TRBJ2-7; clone_size: once; v_call: TRBV9; cdr3_aa: CASSVDVTGTYEQYF; cdr3_nt: TGTGCCAGCAGCGTAGATGTGACAGGGACCTACGAGCAGTACTTC
d_call: NA; j_call: TRBJ1-3; clone_size: few; v_call: TRBV5-4; cdr3_aa: CASSRTESGNTIYF; cdr3_nt: TGTGCCAGCAGCCGCACAGAGTCTGGAAACACCATATATTTT
d_call: NA; j_call: TRBJ2-3; clone_size: NA; v_call: TRBV5-1; cdr3_aa: CASSLAVSTDTQYF; cdr3_nt: TGCGCCAGCAGCTTGGCGGTCAGCACAGATACGCAGTATTTT
d_call: TRBD1; j_call: TRBJ2-3; clone_size: NA; v_call: TRBV5-6; cdr3_aa: CASNKDRGIPDTQYF; cdr3_nt: TGTGCCAGCAACAAAGACAGGGGCATTCCAGATACGCAGTATTTT
d_call: TRBD1; j_call: TRBJ2-6; clone_size: NA; v_call: TRBV19; cdr3_aa: CASSMRQGGSGANVLTF; cdr3_nt: TGTGCCAGTAGTATGAGACAGGGTGGCTCTGGGGCCAACGTCCTGACTTTC
d_call: NA; j_call: TRBJ1-2; clone_size: NA; v_call: TRBV6-5; cdr3_aa: CASIFADITNYGYTF; cdr3_nt: TGTGCCAGCATCTTCGCCGACATTACGAACTATGGCTACACCTTC
d_call: NA; j_call: TRBJ1-5; clone_size: NA; v_call: TRBV7-2; cdr3_aa: CASSLELIHTSNQPQHF; cdr3_nt: TGTGCCAGCAGCTTAGAATTGATACATACTAGCAATCAGCCCCAGCATTTT
d_call: TRBD2; j_call: TRBJ2-1; clone_size: NA; v_call: TRBV6-5; cdr3_aa: CASSSPTSGGRHEQFF; cdr3_nt: TGTGCCAGCAGTTCACCGACTAGCGGGGGGAGGCATGAGCAGTTCTTC
d_call: TRBD1; j_call: TRBJ1-2; clone_size: few; v_call: TRBV10-1; cdr3_aa: CASTTRQGLGYTF; cdr3_nt: TGCGCCAGTACAACAAGACAGGGGCTTGGCTACACCTTC
d_call: NA; j_call: TRBJ2-7; clone_size: NA; v_call: TRBV6-2/TRBV6-3; cdr3_aa: CASSITYEQYF; cdr3_nt: TGTGCCAGCAGCATTACCTACGAGCAGTACTTC
d_call: NA; j_call: TRBJ1-3; clone_size: NA; v_call: TRBV6-5; cdr3_aa: CASSSDQTRQITIYF; cdr3_nt: TGTGCCAGCAGTTCCGACCAAACGAGACAAATCACCATATATTTT
d_call: NA; j_call: TRBJ1-4; clone_size: NA; v_call: TRBV6-5; cdr3_aa: CASSYSRGVGKLFF; cdr3_nt: TGTGCCAGCAGTTACTCGCGCGGGGTTGGAAAACTGTTTTTT
d_call: TRBD2; j_call: TRBJ2-1; clone_size: NA; v_call: TRBV19; cdr3_aa: CASSSREGSSYNEQFF; cdr3_nt: TGTGCCAGTAGTAGCCGGGAGGGGAGCTCCTACAATGAGCAGTTCTTC
d_call: TRBD1; j_call: TRBJ2-7; clone_size: few; v_call: TRBV11-2; cdr3_aa: CASSVGRGRYEQYF; cdr3_nt: TGTGCCAGCAGCGTGGGCAGGGGGCGATACGAGCAGTACTTC